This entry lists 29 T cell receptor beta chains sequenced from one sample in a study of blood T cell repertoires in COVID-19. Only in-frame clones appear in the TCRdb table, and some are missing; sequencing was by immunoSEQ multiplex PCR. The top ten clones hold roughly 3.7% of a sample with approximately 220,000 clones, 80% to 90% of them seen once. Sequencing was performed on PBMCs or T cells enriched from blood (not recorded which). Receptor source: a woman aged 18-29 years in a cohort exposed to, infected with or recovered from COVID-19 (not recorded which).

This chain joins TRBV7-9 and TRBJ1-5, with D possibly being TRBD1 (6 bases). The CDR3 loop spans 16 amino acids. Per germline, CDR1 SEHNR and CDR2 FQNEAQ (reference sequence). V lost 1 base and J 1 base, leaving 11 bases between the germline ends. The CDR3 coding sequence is TGTGCCAGCAGCTTAGACAGGGCAGCGAGCAATCAGCCCCAGCATTTT. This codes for CASSLDRAASNQPQHF.

CDR3 sequence (DNA): TGTGCCACCAGCAGAGATCGGGTGAATACGAATTATGGCTACACCTTC. Residues: CATSRDRVNTNYGYTF. V gene TRBV15 combines with J gene TRBJ1-2; D is unclear. V gave up 0 bases and J gave up 5 bases, with 16 bases separating them. Germline assignment: CDR1 LNHNV and CDR2 YYDKDF (reference sequence). CDR3 length: 16 amino acids. The full variable domain, in which reference TRBV15 and TRBJ1-2 provide the parts outside the CDR3, is DAMVIQNPRYQVTQFGKPVTLSCSQTLNHNVMYWYQQKSSQAPKLLFHYYDKDFNNEADTPDNFQSRRPNTSFCFLDIRSPGLGDTAMYLCATSRDRVNTNYGYTFGSGTRLTVV.

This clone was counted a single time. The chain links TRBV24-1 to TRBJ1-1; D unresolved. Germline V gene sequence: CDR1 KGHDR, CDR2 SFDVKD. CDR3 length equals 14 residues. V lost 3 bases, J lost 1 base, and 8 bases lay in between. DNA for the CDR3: TGTGCCACCAGTGATCCCGCAGAGAACACTGAAGCTTTCTTT. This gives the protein CATSDPAENTEAFF.

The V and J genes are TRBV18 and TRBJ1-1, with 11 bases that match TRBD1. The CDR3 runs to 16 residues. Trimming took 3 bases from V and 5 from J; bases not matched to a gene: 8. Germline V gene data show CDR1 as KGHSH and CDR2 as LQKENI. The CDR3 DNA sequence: TGTGCCAGCTCACCCGTCGGGACAGGGGGTGAGACTGAAGCTTTCTTT. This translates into CASSPVGTGGETEAFF. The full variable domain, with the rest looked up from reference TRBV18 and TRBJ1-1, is NAGVMQNPRHLVRRRGQEARLRCSPMKGHSHVYWYRQLPEEGLKFMVYLQKENIIDESGMPKERFSAEFPKEGPSILRIQQVVRGDSAAYFCASSPVGTGGETEAFFGQGTRLTVV.

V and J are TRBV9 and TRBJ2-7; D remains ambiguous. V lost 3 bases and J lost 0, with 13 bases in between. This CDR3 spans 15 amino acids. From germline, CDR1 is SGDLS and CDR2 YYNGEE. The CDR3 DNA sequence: TGTGCCAGCAGCGCGTCCCCAGGTTTCTCCTACGAGCAGTACTTC. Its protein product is CASSASPGFSYEQYF.

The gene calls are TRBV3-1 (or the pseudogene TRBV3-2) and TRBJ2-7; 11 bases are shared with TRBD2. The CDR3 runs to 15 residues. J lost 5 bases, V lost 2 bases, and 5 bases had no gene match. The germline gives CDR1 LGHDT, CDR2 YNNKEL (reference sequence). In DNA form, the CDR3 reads TGTGCCAGCAGCCAACTTAGCGGGGGGGCCCACGAGCAGTACTTC. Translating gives CASSQLSGGAHEQYF.

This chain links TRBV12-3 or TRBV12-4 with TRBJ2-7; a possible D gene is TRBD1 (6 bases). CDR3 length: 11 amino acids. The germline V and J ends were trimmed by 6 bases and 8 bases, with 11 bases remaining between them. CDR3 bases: TGTGCCAGCAGGGGAACAGGGAAGCAGTACTTC. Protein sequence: CASRGTGKQYF.

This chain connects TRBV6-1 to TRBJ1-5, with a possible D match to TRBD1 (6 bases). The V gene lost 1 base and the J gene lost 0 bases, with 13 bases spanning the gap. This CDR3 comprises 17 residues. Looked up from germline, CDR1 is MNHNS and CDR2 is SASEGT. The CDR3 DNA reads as TGTGCCAGCAGTGAAGGCAGGACAGTATATAGCAATCAGCCCCAGCATTTT. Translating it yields CASSEGRTVYSNQPQHF.

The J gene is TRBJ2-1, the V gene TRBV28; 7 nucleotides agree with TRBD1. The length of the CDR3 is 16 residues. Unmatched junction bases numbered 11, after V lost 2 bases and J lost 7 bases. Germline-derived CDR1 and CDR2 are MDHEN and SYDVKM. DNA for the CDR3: TGTGCCAGCAGTTTAATCCGGGACAGCACGAGGAATGAGCAGTTCTTC. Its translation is CASSLIRDSTRNEQFF. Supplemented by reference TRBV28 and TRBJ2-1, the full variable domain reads DVKVTQSSRYLVKRTGEKVFLECVQDMDHENMFWYRQDPGLGLRLIYFSYDVKMKEKGDIPEGYSVSREKKERFSLILESASTNQTSMYLCASSLIRDSTRNEQFFGPGTRLTVL.

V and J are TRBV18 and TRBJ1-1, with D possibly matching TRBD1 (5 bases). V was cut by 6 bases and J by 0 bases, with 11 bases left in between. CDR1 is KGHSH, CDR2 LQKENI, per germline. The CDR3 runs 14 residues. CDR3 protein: CASSPRALNTEAFF. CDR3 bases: TGTGCCAGCTCCCCCAGGGCCCTGAACACTGAAGCTTTCTTT.

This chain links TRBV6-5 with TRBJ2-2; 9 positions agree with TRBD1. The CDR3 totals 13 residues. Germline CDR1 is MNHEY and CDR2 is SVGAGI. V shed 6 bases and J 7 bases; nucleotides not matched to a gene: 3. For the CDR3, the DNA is TGTGCCAGCAGAGGGACAGGGCTCGGGGAGCTGTTTTTT. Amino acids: CASRGTGLGELFF.

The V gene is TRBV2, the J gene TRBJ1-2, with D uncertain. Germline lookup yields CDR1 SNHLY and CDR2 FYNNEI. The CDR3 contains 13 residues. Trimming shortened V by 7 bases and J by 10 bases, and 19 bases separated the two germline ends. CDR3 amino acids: CASNFATGSDYTF. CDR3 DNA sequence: TGTGCCAGCAATTTCGCGACCGGGTCTGACTACACCTTC.

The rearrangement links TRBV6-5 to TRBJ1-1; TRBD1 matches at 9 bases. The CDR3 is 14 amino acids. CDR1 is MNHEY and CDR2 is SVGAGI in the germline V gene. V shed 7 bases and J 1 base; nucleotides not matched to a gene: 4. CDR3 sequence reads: CASTPTGGNTEAFF. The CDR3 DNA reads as TGTGCCAGCACCCCGACAGGGGGGAACACTGAAGCTTTCTTT.

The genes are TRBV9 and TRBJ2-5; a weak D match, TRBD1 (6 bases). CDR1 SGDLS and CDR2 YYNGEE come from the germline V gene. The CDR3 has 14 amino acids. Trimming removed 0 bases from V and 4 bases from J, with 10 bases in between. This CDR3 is CASSVEGGGETQYF. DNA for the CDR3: TGTGCCAGCAGCGTAGAAGGGGGTGGAGAGACCCAGTACTTC. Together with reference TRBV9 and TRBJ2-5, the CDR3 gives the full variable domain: DSGVTQTPKHLITATGQRVTLRCSPRSGDLSVYWYQQSLDQGLQFLIQYYNGEERAKGNILERFSAQQFPDLHSELNLSSLELGDSALYFCASSVEGGGETQYFGPGTRLLVL.

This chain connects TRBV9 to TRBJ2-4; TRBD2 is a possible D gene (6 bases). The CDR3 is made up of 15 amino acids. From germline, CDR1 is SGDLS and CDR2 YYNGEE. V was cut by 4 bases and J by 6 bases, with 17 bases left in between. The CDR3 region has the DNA TGTGCCAGCAGCCCCTCCGGGGACGGGGGAAACATTCAGTACTTC. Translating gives CASSPSGDGGNIQYF.

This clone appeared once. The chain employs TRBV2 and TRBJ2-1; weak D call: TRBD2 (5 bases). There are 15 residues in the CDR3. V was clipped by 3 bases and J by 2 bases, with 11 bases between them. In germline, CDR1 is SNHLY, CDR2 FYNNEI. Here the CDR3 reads CASSDGLAAYNEQFF. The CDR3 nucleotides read TGTGCCAGCAGTGACGGGCTAGCTGCCTACAATGAGCAGTTCTTC.

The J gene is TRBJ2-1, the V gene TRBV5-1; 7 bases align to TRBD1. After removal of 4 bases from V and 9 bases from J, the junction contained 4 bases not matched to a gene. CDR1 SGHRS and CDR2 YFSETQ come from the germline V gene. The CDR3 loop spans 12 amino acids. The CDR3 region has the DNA TGCGCCAGCAGCCCCAGGGGGATTGAGCAGTTCTTC. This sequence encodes CASSPRGIEQFF.

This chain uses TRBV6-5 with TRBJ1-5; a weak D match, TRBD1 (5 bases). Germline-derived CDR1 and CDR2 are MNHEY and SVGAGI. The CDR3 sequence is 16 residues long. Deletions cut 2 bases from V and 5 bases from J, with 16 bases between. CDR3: CASSYQDPGNDQPQHF. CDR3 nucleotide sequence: TGTGCCAGCAGTTACCAAGACCCAGGGAACGATCAGCCCCAGCATTTT.

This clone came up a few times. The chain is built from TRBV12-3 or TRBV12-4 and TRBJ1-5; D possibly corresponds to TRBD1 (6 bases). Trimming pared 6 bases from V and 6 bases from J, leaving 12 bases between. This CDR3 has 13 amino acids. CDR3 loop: CASSLGGGQPQHF. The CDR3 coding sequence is TGTGCCAGCAGCCTAGGGGGGGGTCAGCCCCAGCATTTT.

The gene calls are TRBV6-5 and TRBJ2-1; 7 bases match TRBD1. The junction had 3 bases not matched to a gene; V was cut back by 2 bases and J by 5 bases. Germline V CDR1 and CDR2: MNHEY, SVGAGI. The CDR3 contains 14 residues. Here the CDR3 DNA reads TGTGCCAGCAGTTACCTTCAGGGGGACAATGAGCAGTTCTTC. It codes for CASSYLQGDNEQFF.

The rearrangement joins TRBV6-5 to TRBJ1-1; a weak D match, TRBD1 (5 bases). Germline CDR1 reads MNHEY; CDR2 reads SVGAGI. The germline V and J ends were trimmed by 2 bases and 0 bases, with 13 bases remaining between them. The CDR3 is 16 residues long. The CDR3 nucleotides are TGTGCCAGCAGTTACCAACCGACAGAGATGAACACTGAAGCTTTCTTT. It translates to CASSYQPTEMNTEAFF.

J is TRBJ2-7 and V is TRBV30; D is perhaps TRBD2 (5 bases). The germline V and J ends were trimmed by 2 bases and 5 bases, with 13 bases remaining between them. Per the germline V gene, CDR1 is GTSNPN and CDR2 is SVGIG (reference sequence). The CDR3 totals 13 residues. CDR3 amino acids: CAWSKRRSHEQYF. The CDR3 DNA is TGTGCCTGGAGTAAGCGGAGGTCCCACGAGCAGTACTTC.

This CDR3 reads CASSAGGTSLNNEQFF. The DNA for the CDR3 is TGTGCCAGCAGCGCTGGTGGGACATCTCTCAACAATGAGCAGTTCTTC. The chain carries TRBV11-2 and TRBJ2-1; D is possibly TRBD1 (6 bases). The CDR3 runs to 16 residues. Germline-derived CDR1 and CDR2 are SGHAT and FQNNGV. V was trimmed by 5 bases and J by 5 bases, leaving 19 bases between them.

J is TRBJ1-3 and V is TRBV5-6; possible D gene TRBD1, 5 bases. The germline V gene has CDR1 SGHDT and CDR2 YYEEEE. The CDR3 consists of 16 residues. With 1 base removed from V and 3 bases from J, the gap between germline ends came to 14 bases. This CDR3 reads CASSLLGQGFGNTIYF. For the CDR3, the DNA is TGTGCCAGCAGCTTGTTGGGTCAGGGTTTTGGAAACACCATATATTTT.

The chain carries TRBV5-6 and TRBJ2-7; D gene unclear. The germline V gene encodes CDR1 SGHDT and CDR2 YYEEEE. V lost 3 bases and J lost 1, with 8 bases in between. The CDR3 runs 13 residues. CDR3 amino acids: CASSSMASYEQYF. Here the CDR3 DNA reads TGTGCCAGCAGCTCCATGGCATCCTACGAGCAGTACTTC.

The CDR3 nucleotides read TGTGCCACCTTCGGTACAGGCCAGGGAACTGAAGCTTTCTTT. Protein: CATFGTGQGTEAFF. The chain combines TRBV28 with TRBJ1-1; a weak D match, TRBD1 (5 bases). CDR3 size: 14 residues. Germline V lookup: CDR1 MDHEN, CDR2 SYDVKM. V lost 10 bases and J lost 5, with 20 bases in between.

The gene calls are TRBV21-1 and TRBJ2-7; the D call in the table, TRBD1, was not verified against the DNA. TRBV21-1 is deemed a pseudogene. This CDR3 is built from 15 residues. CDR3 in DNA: TGTGCCAGCAGCTACCCCGGACAGGGAATCTACGAGCAGTACTTC. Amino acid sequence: CASSYPGQGIYEQYF.

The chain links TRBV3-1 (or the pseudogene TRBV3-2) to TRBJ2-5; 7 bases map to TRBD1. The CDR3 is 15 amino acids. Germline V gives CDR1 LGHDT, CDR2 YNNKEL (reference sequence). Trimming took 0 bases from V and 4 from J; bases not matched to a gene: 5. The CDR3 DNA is TGTGCCAGCAGCCAAGAGAGCCCAGGGGGAGAGACCCAGTACTTC. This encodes CASSQESPGGETQYF.

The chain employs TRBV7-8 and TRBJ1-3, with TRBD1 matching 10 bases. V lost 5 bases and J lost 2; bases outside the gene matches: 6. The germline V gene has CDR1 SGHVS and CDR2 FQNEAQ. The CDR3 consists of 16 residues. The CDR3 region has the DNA TGTGCCAGCAGCATTAGACAGGGGGCGGCTGGAAACACCATATATTTT. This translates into CASSIRQGAAGNTIYF. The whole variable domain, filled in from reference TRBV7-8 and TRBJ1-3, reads GAGVSQSPRYKVAKRGQDVALRCDPISGHVSLFWYQQALGQGPEFLTYFQNEAQLDKSGLPSDRFFAERPEGSVSTLKIQRTQQEDSAVYLCASSIRQGAAGNTIYFGEGSWLTVV.